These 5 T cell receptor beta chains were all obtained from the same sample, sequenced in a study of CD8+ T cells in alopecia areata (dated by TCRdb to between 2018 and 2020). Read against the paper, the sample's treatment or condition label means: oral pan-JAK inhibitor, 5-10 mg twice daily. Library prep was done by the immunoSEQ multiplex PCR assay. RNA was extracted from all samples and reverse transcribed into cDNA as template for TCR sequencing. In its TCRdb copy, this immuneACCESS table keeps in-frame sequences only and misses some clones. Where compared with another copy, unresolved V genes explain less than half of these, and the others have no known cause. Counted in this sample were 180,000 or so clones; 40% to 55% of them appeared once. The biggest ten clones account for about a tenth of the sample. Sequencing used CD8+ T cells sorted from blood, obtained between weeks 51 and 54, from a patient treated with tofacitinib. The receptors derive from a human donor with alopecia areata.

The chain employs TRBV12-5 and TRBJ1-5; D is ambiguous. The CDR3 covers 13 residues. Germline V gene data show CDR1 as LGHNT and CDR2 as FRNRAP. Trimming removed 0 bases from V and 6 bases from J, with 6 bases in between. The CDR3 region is CASGLVSSQPQHF. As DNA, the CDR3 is TGTGCTAGTGGTTTGGTAAGCTCTCAGCCCCAGCATTTT.

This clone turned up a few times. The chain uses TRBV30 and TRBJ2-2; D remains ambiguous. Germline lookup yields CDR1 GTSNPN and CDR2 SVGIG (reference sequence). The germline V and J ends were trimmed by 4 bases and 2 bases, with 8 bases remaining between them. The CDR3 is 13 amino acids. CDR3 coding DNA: TGTGCCTGGATACAGAAAAACACCGGGGAGCTGTTTTTT. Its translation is CAWIQKNTGELFF.

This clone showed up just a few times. This CDR3 is CASSPGQGYNEQFF. The CDR3 coding sequence is TGTGCCAGCAGCCCGGGACAGGGATACAATGAGCAGTTCTTC. The genes are TRBV6-5 and TRBJ2-1; 9 bases map to TRBD1. Germline V gene data show CDR1 as MNHEY and CDR2 as SVGAGI. J lost 4 bases, V lost 6 bases, and 4 bases had no gene match. This CDR3 spans 14 amino acids.

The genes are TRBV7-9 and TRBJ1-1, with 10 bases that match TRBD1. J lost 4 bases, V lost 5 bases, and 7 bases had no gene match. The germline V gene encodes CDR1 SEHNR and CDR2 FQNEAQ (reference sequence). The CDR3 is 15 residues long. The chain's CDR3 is CASSPDWTGGTEAFF. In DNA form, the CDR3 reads TGTGCCAGCAGCCCGGACTGGACAGGGGGCACTGAAGCTTTCTTT.

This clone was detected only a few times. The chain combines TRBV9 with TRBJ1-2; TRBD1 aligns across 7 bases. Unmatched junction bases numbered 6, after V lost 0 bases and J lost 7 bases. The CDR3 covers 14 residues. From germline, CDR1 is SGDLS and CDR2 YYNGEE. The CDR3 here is CASSVARDRGGYTF. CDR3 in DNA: TGTGCCAGCAGCGTAGCGAGGGACAGAGGTGGCTACACCTTC.